The source of this T cell receptor (beta chain) is a study of blood T cell repertoires in COVID-19. Overall study: Samples representing acute and convalescent COVID-19 were sourced from the United States, Italy and Spain.

From germline, CDR1 is SGHVS and CDR2 FQNEAQ. The CDR3 consists of 15 residues. The ends lost 7 bases at V and 9 bases at J; junction bases unmatched: 10. In the authors' workflow: Amplification from reference gene primers served as the basis for estimated nucleated cell counts. Assay: immunoSEQ multiplex PCR; the TCRdb copy retains only in-frame clones and omits some. From that table come the V and J calls and clone size; the DNA was used to work out D and trimming. The data hold roughly 130,000 clones, with approximately 81% observed a single time. The V gene is TRBV7-8, the J gene TRBJ1-6; 9 positions match TRBD1. The sequenced material came from peripheral blood. The TCR sequence derives from a woman aged 25 to 39 who had recovered from COVID-19. The CDR3 DNA is TGTGCCAGCACCCTCAGGGACAGGGTTTCTTCACCCCTCCACTTT. Residues: CASTLRDRVSSPLHF.